The clone carrying this T cell receptor (beta chain) occurred many times. The antigen is unknown. This entry is derived from a study of identical twins. Germline V gives CDR1 SGHTA, CDR2 FQGNSA. Trimming took 6 bases from V and 0 from J; bases not matched to a gene: 3. CDR3 length: 15 amino acids. Overall study results and limits: Partly confounded zero-insertion analyses could result from invariant MAIT and iNKT cells. Models underestimated TCR alpha sharing (out-of-frame) in monozygotic twins. Out-of-frame alpha sequences shared by twins showed excess low generation probability. Cord blood beta clonotypes that were abundant carried fewer insertions, and memory repertoires showed no such trend.

A single record per CDR3 protein comes from TCRdb applying MiXCR to the 5' RACE reads. The sample carries under 450,000 distinct CDR3 sequences, around 20% recorded once. The V and J genes are TRBV7-2 and TRBJ2-1; 9 nucleotides align to TRBD2. The sequence was collected from a man aged 50 or older in good health. What was sequenced was naive T cells sorted from blood. Written as DNA, the CDR3 is TGTGCCAGCAGTTATAGCGGGAGCTCCTACAATGAGCAGTTCTTC. Amino acid sequence: CASSYSGSSYNEQFF.